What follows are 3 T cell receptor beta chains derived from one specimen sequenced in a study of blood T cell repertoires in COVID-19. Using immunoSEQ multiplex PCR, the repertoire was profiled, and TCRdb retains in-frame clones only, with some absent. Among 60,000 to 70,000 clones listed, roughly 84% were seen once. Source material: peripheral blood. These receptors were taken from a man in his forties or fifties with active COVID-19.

The CDR3 DNA sequence: TGTGCCAGTACCACAGGGAATGAAAAACTGTTTTTT. Its translation is CASTTGNEKLFF. The J gene is TRBJ1-4, the V gene TRBV6-5, with TRBD1 as a possible D gene (6 bases). Trimming pared 9 bases from V and 5 bases from J, leaving 10 bases between. CDR3 length: 12 residues. CDR1 and CDR2 from the germline V gene are MNHEY and SVGAGI.

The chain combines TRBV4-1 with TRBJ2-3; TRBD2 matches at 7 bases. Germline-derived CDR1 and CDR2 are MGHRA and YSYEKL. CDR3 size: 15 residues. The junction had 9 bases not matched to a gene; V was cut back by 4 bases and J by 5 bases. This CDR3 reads CASSPLGGVEDTQYF. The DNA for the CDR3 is TGCGCCAGCAGCCCGTTGGGGGGGGTCGAAGATACGCAGTATTTT.

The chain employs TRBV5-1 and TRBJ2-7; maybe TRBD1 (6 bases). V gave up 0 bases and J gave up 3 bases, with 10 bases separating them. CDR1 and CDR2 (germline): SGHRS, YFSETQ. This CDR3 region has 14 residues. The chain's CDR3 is CASSLGYRVYEQYF. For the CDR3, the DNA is TGCGCCAGCAGCTTGGGCTACAGGGTCTACGAGCAGTACTTC.